The next 21 T cell receptor beta chains were all read from a single sample in a study of CD8+CD57+ T cells in acquired aplastic anemia. It was genomic DNA that served as the template for profiling TCR beta VDJ and CDR3. MiXCR, run by TCRdb on the reads, gives a single entry per CDR3 protein. Of about 220,000 distinct CDR3 sequences listed, about 37% are singletons. What was sequenced was sorted CD4+, CD8+, or CD8+CD57+ T cells (not recorded which) from PBMCs. These receptors all come from a human donor in good health, serving as a control.

The J gene is TRBJ1-5, the V gene TRBV5-2; TRBD1 is the table's D call, not checked against the DNA. TRBV5-2 is described as a pseudogene. This CDR3 comprises 16 residues. The CDR3 sequence is CASSRTPGTGNQPQHF. Written as DNA, the CDR3 is TGTGCCAGCAGCAGAACGCCCGGGACAGGTAATCAGCCCCAGCATTTT.

This clonotype has ten or more counts. The V and J genes are TRBV19 and TRBJ2-6; 7 bases align to TRBD1. V was pared by 5 bases and J by 2 bases, with 3 bases of the junction left unmatched. Per the germline V gene, CDR1 is LNHDA and CDR2 is SQIVND (reference sequence). This CDR3 is built from 15 residues. For the CDR3, the DNA is TGTGCCAGTAGTCCAACAGGGGCTGGGGCCAACGTCCTGACTTTC. Translated: CASSPTGAGANVLTF.

This clonotype appeared many times. The V and J genes are TRBV7-9 and TRBJ2-7, with a weak D call TRBD2 (7 bases). V was trimmed by 1 base and J by 6 bases, leaving 13 bases between them. This CDR3 is built from 14 residues. CDR1 and CDR2 (germline): SEHNR, FQNEAQ (reference sequence). This CDR3 is CASSLVAGAGEQYF. The CDR3 coding sequence is TGTGCCAGCAGCTTAGTTGCGGGGGCGGGCGAGCAGTACTTC.

The gene calls are TRBV4-1 and TRBJ1-2, with D perhaps matching TRBD1 (5 bases). Germline lookup yields CDR1 MGHRA and CDR2 YSYEKL. The CDR3 is made up of 16 amino acids. V dropped 3 bases and J dropped 4 bases, with 18 bases sitting between them. CDR3 loop: CASSQPGRRTPYGYTF. CDR3 in DNA: TGCGCCAGCAGCCAGCCGGGACGGAGGACTCCCTATGGCTACACCTTC.

The CDR3: CSARDRRRQGDLLSKNIQYF. CDR3 in DNA: TGCAGTGCTAGAGATAGGAGGAGGCAGGGGGATTTATTATCCAAAAACATTCAGTACTTC. The rearrangement links TRBV20-1 to TRBJ2-4; TRBD1 agrees at 7 bases. The germline V gene encodes CDR1 DFQATT and CDR2 SNEGSKA (reference sequence). There are 20 residues in the CDR3. The V segment lost 0 bases and the J segment 2 bases; nucleotides outside the gene matches: 19.

The chain couples TRBV18 to TRBJ2-7; D possibly uses TRBD1 or TRBD2 (5 bases each). This CDR3 has 15 amino acids. Trimming pared 1 base from V and 0 bases from J, leaving 10 bases between. Germline-derived CDR1 and CDR2 are KGHSH and LQKENI. CDR3 sequence: CASSPRGISSYEQYF. The CDR3 nucleotides read TGTGCCAGCTCACCACGGGGGATAAGCTCCTACGAGCAGTACTTC.

The chain links TRBV29-1 to TRBJ2-7; D is perhaps TRBD1 (5 bases). V lost 7 bases and J lost 0, with 10 bases in between. The CDR3 runs 12 residues. Germline V lookup: CDR1 SQVTM, CDR2 ANQGSEA. CDR3 protein: CSGGHGSYEQYF. CDR3 nucleotide sequence: TGCAGCGGAGGACACGGCTCCTACGAGCAGTACTTC.

This clonotype occurred many times. The chain employs TRBV9 and TRBJ2-3; 8 bases are a match to TRBD2. The CDR3 runs 15 residues. With 2 bases clipped from V and 4 bases from J, the junction kept 6 bases outside the gene matches. Germline assignment: CDR1 SGDLS and CDR2 YYNGEE. CDR3 residues: CASSVTPGGADTQYF. The CDR3 DNA is TGTGCCAGCAGCGTTACTCCGGGAGGGGCAGATACGCAGTATTTT.

This clonotype has a count of ten or more. For the CDR3, the DNA is TGCAGTGCCAAATTTTACACTGAAGCTTTCTTT. Its translation is CSAKFYTEAFF. The genes are TRBV20-1 and TRBJ1-1, with D hard to call. The germline V gene encodes CDR1 DFQATT and CDR2 SNEGSKA (reference sequence). The CDR3 has 11 amino acids. Between the trimmed V and J ends, which lost 6 bases and 3 bases, there was a span of 8 bases.

This clonotype was seen repeatedly, ten times or more. This sequence joins TRBV2 and TRBJ1-1; tentative D call: TRBD1 (5 bases). Trimming stripped 8 bases from V and 1 base from J, with 14 bases between. The CDR3 consists of 14 residues. The germline CDR1 and CDR2 sequences are SNHLY and FYNNEI. CDR3 sequence (DNA): TGTGCCAGCGTCCGGCCAGGGTGGAACACTGAAGCTTTCTTT. This gives the protein CASVRPGWNTEAFF.

This clonotype was seen more than once but under ten times. A much larger clone differs from this one at a single base, so this may be a read error. This likely comes from a read error, as the CDR3 has no conserved phenylalanine or tryptophan at its end. J is TRBJ1-3 and V is TRBV19, with D maybe TRBD1 (5 bases). CDR1 LNHDA and CDR2 SQIVND come from the germline V gene (reference sequence). V was trimmed by 9 bases and J by 0 bases, leaving 12 bases between them. The CDR3 has 14 amino acids. The CDR3 loop reads CASRSGNSGNTIYS. The CDR3, as DNA: TGTGCCAGCCGGTCAGGGAACTCTGGAAACACCATATATTCT.

The rearrangement links TRBV12-3 or TRBV12-4 to TRBJ2-7; perhaps TRBD1 as D (8 bases). V lost 1 base and J 1 base, leaving 20 bases between the germline ends. This CDR3 is 18 amino acids long. This CDR3 is CASSLGDRGQGGSYEQYF. CDR3 bases: TGTGCCAGCAGTTTAGGCGACAGGGGCCAGGGGGGGTCCTACGAGCAGTACTTC.

As to this clonotype: One base away lies a much larger clone, so this may be a sequencing read error. The rearrangement joins TRBV10-3 to TRBJ1-6; 7 bases are a match to TRBD1. With 3 bases clipped from V and 6 bases from J, the junction kept 5 bases outside the gene matches. This CDR3 comprises 15 residues. Per the germline V gene, CDR1 is ENHRY and CDR2 is SYGVKD. The CDR3 protein is CAISERTGVNSPLHF. The CDR3 DNA reads as TGTGCCATCAGTGAAAGAACAGGGGTTAATTCACCCCTCCACTTT.

The rearrangement uses TRBV24-1 and TRBJ2-2; 7 bases are shared with TRBD2. Per the germline V gene, CDR1 is KGHDR and CDR2 is SFDVKD. The CDR3 extends over 13 amino acids. V shed 4 bases, J shed 7 bases, and the junction held 2 bases outside the gene matches. The CDR3 coding sequence is TGTGCCACCAGTGAAAGGACTAGCGGGGAGCTGTTTTTT. Protein sequence: CATSERTSGELFF.

As concerns this clonotype: This may be a read error: a much more frequent sequence differs by one nucleotide. The chain employs TRBV7-9 and TRBJ2-7; D remains unclear. This CDR3 has 11 residues. CDR1 and CDR2 from the germline V gene are SEHNR and FQNEAQ (reference sequence). This chain's CDR3 is CASSIVNERYF. DNA for the CDR3: TGTGCCAGCAGTATAGTGAACGAGCGGTACTTC.

This clonotype has a count of ten or more. This chain connects TRBV19 to TRBJ1-2; D gene uncertain. The CDR3 contains 11 residues. V dropped 2 bases and J dropped 2 bases, with 0 bases sitting between them. Germline V gene sequence: CDR1 LNHDA, CDR2 SQIVND (reference sequence). CDR3 bases: TGTGCCAGTAGTATAAACTATGGCTACACCTTC. Its protein product is CASSINYGYTF.

In its sample, this clonotype was seen many times. V usage is TRBV29-1 and J usage is TRBJ2-1; no firm D call. V dropped 6 bases and J dropped 10 bases, with 13 bases sitting between them. The germline CDR1 and CDR2 sequences are SQVTM and ANQGSEA. The CDR3 is made up of 11 amino acids. The CDR3 protein is CSVPTRSEQFF. The DNA of the CDR3 is TGCAGCGTACCCACCAGGTCCGAGCAGTTCTTC.

V is TRBV20-1 and J is TRBJ2-3; D possibly corresponds to TRBD2 (6 bases). Per germline, CDR1 DFQATT and CDR2 SNEGSKA (reference sequence). The CDR3 loop spans 12 amino acids. V gave up 3 bases and J gave up 5 bases, with 9 bases separating them. As DNA, the CDR3 is TGCAGTGCTAGCGGGAGAGGAGATACGCAGTATTTT. Its protein product is CSASGRGDTQYF.

This clonotype was picked up many times. The chain joins TRBV6-1 to TRBJ1-6; 7 bases agree with TRBD1. Germline values: CDR1 MNHNS, CDR2 SASEGT. The CDR3 spans 14 residues. V shed 10 bases, J shed 8 bases, and the junction held 11 bases outside the gene matches. CDR3 DNA: TGTGCCAACAGGAGACAGGGTTCGGATTCACCCCTCCACTTT. Translated, it gives CANRRQGSDSPLHF.

As concerns this clonotype: A read error may explain this, as a much larger clone is one base away. Lacking the conserved final phenylalanine or tryptophan, this CDR3 likely reflects a read error. This chain links TRBV19 with TRBJ2-7; D gene unclear. The CDR3 has 18 amino acids. The germline V gene encodes CDR1 LNHDA and CDR2 SQIVND (reference sequence). Trimming removed 3 bases at V and 0 bases at J, with 21 bases between. The DNA for the CDR3 is TGTGCCAGTAGTATTCCGTATATAAGGGCAGGCGCCTCCTACGAGCAGTACTCC. Translated, it gives CASSIPYIRAGASYEQYS.

The chain carries TRBV7-1 and TRBJ1-1; 10 bases line up with TRBD1. TRBV7-1 is identified as an open reading frame with a role that is uncertain. There are 20 residues in the CDR3. The J segment lost 0 bases and the V segment lost 3 bases, leaving 16 bases of the junction unmatched. The CDR3 DNA reads as TGTGCCAGCAGCTCTCTCTTGAAACGGGACAGGGGTATCATGAACACTGAAGCTTTCTTT. It is translated as CASSSLLKRDRGIMNTEAFF.